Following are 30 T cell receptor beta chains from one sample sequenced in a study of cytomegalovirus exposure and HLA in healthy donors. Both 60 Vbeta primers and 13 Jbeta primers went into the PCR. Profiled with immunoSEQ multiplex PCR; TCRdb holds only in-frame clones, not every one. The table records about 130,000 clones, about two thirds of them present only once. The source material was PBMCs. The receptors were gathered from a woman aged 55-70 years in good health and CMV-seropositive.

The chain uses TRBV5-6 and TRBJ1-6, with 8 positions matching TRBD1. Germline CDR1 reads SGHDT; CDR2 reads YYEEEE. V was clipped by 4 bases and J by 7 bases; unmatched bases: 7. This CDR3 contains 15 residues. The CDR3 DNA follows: TGTGCCAGCAGCCCATTAGGACAGGGCAATTCACCCCTCCACTTT. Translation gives CASSPLGQGNSPLHF.

The CDR3 reads CASSLDRSNTEAFF. In DNA, the CDR3 is TGTGCCAGCAGCCTGGACAGATCGAACACTGAAGCTTTCTTT. The chain uses TRBV11-3 and TRBJ1-1; tentative D call: TRBD1 (6 bases). This CDR3 contains 14 residues. CDR1 is SGHNT, CDR2 YENEEA, per germline. The germline V and J ends were trimmed by 5 bases and 1 base, with 11 bases remaining between them.

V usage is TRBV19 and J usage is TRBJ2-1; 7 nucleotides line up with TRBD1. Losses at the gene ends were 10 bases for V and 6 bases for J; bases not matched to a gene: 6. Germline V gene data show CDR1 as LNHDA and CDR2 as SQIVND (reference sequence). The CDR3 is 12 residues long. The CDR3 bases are TGTGCCACCGGACAGGTGGGCAATGAGCAGTTCTTC. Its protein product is CATGQVGNEQFF.

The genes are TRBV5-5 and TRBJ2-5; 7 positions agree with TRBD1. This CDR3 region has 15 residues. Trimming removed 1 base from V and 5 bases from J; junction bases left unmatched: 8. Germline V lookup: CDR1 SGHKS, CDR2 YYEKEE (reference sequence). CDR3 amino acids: CASSLFSTGSETQYF. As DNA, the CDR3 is TGTGCCAGCAGCTTGTTTTCGACAGGGTCGGAGACCCAGTACTTC.

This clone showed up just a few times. DNA of the CDR3: TGTGCCAGCAGTTCCAGTGTGGAGCAGTACTTC. Amino acid sequence: CASSSSVEQYF. The genes are TRBV6-6 and TRBJ2-7, with unresolved D. V lost 4 bases and J lost 7, with 8 bases in between. This CDR3 contains 11 residues. The germline CDR1 and CDR2 sequences are MNHNY and SVGAGI (reference sequence).

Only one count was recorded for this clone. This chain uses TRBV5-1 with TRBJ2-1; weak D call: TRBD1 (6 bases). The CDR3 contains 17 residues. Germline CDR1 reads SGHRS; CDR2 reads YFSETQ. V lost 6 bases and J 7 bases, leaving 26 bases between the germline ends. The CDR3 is CASNPRPEQGGRNEQFF. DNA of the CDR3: TGCGCCAGCAACCCACGTCCTGAACAGGGCGGAAGGAATGAGCAGTTCTTC.

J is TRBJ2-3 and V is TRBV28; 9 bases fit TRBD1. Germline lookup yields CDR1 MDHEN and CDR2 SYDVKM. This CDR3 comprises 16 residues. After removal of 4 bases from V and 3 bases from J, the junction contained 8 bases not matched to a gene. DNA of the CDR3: TGTGCCAGCAGTTCACCAGCGGGACAGGGTACAGATACGCAGTATTTT. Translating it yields CASSSPAGQGTDTQYF. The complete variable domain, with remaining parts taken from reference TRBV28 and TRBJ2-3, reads DVKVTQSSRYLVKRTGEKVFLECVQDMDHENMFWYRQDPGLGLRLIYFSYDVKMKEKGDIPEGYSVSREKKERFSLILESASTNQTSMYLCASSSPAGQGTDTQYFGPGTRLTVL.

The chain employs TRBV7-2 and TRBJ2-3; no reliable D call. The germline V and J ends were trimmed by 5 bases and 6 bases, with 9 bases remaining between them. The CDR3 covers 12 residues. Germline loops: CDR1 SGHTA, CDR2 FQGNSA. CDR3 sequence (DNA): TGTGCCAGCAGCCTCTCCTCCGATACGCAGTATTTT. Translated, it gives CASSLSSDTQYF.

CDR3 sequence: CASSFVGGYEQYF. DNA for the CDR3: TGCGCCAGCAGCTTTGTGGGGGGTTACGAGCAGTACTTC. V usage is TRBV5-1 and J usage is TRBJ2-7; possibly TRBD2 for D (6 bases). This CDR3 is built from 13 residues. V was shortened by 2 bases and J by 4 bases, with 10 bases between the two germline ends. Germline V lookup: CDR1 SGHRS, CDR2 YFSETQ.

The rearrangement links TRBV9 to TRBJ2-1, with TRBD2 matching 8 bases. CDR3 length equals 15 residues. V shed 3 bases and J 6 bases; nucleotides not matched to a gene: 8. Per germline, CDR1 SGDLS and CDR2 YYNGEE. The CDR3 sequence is CASSGWAGGINEQFF. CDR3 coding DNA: TGTGCCAGCAGCGGATGGGCGGGGGGAATCAATGAGCAGTTCTTC.

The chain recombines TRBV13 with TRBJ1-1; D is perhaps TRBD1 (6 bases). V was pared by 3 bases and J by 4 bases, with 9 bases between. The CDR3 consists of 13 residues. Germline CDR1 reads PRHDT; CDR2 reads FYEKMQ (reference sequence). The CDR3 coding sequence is TGTGCCAGCAGCTTTACAGGGCCCACTGAAGCTTTCTTT. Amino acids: CASSFTGPTEAFF.

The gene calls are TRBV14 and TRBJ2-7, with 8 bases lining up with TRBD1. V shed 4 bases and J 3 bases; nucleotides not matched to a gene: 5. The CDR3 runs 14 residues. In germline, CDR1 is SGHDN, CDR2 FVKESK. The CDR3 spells CASSPRDRYYEQYF. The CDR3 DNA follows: TGTGCCAGCAGCCCCCGGGACAGGTACTACGAGCAGTACTTC.

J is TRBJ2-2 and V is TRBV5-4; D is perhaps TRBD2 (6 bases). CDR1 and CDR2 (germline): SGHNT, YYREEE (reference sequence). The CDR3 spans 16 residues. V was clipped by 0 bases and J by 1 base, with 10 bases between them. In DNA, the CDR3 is TGTGCCAGCAGCTTGGGCGGGCGGGGGAACACCGGGGAGCTGTTTTTT. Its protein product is CASSLGGRGNTGELFF. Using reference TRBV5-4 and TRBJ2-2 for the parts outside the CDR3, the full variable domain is ETGVTQSPTHLIKTRGQQVTLRCSSQSGHNTVSWYQQALGQGPQFIFQYYREEENGRGNFPPRFSGLQFPNYSSELNVNALELDDSALYLCASSLGGRGNTGELFFGEGSRLTVL.

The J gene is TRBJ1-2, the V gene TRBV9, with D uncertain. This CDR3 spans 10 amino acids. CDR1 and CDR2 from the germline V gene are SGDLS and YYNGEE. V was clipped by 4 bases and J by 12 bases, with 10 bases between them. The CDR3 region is CASSPHFDTF. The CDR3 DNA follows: TGTGCCAGCAGCCCTCACTTTGACACCTTC.

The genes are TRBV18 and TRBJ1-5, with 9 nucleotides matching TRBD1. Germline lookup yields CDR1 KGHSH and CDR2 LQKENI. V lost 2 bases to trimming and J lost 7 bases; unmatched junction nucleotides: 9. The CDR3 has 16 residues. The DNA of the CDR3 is TGTGCCAGCTCACCAAGACAGGGGGGGCAAATACAGCCCCAGCATTTT. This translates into CASSPRQGGQIQPQHF.

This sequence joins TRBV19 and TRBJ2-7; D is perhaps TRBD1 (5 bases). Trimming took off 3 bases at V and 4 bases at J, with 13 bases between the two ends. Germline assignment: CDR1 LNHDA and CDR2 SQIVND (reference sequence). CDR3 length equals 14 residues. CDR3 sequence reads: CASSIGRDLYEQYF. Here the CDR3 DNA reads TGTGCCAGTAGTATCGGCAGGGATTTATACGAGCAGTACTTC.

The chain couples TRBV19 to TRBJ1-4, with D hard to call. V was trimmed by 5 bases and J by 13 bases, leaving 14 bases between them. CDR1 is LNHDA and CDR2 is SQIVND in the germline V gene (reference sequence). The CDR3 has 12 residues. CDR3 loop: CASSVGSRGLFF. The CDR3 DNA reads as TGTGCCAGTAGTGTGGGGAGCCGTGGACTGTTTTTT.

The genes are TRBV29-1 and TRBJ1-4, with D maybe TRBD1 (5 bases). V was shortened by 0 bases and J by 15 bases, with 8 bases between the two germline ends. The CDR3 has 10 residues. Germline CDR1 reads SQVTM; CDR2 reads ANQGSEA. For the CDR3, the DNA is TGCAGCGTTGAAGAGGGGGGGGTGTTTTTT. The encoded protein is CSVEEGGVFF.

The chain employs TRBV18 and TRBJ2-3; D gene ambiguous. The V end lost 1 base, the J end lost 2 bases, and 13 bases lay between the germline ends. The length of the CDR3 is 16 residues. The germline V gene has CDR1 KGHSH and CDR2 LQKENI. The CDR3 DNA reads TGTGCCAGCTCACCACTTTCCAGCGCTCACACAGATACGCAGTATTTT. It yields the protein CASSPLSSAHTDTQYF.

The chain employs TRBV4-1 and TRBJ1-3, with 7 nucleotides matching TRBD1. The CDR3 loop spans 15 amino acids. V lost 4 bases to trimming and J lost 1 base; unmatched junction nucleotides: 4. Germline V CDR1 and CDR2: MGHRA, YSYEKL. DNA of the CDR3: TGCGCCAGCAGCCGCGTGACAGGGTCTGGAAACACCATATATTTT. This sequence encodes CASSRVTGSGNTIYF.

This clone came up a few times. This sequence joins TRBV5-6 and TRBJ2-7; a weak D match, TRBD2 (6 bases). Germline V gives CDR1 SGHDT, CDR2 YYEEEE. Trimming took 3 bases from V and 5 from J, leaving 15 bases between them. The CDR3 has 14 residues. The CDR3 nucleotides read TGTGCCAGCAGCTGGGGACGGTGGGGGGACGAGCAGTACTTC. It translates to CASSWGRWGDEQYF.

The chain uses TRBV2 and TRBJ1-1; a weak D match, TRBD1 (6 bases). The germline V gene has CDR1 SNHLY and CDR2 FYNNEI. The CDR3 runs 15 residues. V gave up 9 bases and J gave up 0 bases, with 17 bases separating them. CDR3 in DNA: TGTGCCAGTTTCACAGGGACCACCCTGAACACTGAAGCTTTCTTT. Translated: CASFTGTTLNTEAFF.

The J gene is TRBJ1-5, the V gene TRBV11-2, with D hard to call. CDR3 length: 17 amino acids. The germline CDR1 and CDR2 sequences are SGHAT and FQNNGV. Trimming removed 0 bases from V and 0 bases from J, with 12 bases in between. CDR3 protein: CASSLEGGPLSNQPQHF. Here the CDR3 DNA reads TGTGCCAGCAGCTTAGAAGGAGGACCTCTTAGCAATCAGCCCCAGCATTTT.

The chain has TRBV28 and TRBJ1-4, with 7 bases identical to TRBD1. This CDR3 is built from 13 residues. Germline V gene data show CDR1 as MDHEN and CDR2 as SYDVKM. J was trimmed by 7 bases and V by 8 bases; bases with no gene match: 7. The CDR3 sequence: CASGQALREKLFF. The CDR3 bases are TGTGCCAGCGGACAGGCCCTCCGTGAAAAACTGTTTTTT.

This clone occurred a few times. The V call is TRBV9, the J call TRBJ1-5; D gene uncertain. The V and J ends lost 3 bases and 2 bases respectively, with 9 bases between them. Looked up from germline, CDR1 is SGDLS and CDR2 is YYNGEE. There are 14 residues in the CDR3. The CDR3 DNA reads TGTGCCAGCAGCGGCGGGGTTGGCAATCAGCCCCAGCATTTT. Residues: CASSGGVGNQPQHF.

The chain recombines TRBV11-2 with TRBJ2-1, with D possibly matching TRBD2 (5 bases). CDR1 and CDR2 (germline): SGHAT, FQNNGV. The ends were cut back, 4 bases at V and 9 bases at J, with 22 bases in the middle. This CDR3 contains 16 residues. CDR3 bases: TGTGCCAGCAGCTCCCAAAGAGGAGAGGGTCGGAGTGAGCAGTTCTTC. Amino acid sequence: CASSSQRGEGRSEQFF. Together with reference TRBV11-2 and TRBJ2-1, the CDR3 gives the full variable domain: EAGVAQSPRYKIIEKRQSVAFWCNPISGHATLYWYQQILGQGPKLLIQFQNNGVVDDSQLPKDRFSAERLKGVDSTLKIQPAKLEDSAVYLCASSSQRGEGRSEQFFGPGTRLTVL.

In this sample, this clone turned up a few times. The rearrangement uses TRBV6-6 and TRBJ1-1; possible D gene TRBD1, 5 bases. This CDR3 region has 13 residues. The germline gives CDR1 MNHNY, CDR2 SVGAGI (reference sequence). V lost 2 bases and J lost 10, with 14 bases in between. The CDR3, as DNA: TGTGCCAGCAGTTACCTGAGGGCCGGGGGAGCTTTCTTT. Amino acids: CASSYLRAGGAFF.

CDR3 amino acids: CASSLGRSNEQYF. The CDR3 DNA sequence: TGTGCCAGCAGTTTAGGGCGTTCTAACGAGCAGTACTTC. This chain connects TRBV27 to TRBJ2-5; no clear D. The J call could be wrong; TRBJ2-7 is a better fit for the DNA end. The CDR3 covers 13 residues. The V gene's germline CDR1 is MNHEY and CDR2 SMNVEV (reference sequence).

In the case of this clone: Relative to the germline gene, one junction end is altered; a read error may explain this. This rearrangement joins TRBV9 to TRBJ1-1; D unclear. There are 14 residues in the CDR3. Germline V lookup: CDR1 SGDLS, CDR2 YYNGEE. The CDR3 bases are TGTGCCAGCAGCGTAGAGGCACAGAACACTGAAGCCTTCTTT. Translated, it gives CASSVEAQNTEAFF.

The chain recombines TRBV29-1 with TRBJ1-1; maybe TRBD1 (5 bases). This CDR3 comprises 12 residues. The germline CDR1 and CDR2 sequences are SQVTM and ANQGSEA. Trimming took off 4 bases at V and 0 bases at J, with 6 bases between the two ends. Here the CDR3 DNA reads TGCAGCGTTGGGACAATGAACACTGAAGCTTTCTTT. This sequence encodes CSVGTMNTEAFF.